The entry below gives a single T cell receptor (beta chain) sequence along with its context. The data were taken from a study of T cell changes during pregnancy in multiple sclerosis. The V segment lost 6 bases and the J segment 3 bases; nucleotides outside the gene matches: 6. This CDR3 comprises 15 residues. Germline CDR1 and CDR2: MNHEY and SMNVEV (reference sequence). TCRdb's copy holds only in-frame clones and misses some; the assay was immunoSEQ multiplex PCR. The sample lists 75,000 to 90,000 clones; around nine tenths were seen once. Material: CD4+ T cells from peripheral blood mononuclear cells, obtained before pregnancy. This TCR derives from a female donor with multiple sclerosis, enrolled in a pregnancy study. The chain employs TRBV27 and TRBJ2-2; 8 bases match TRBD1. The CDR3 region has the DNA TGTGCCAGCAGCCCCCAGGGGGCTTACACCGGGGAGCTGTTTTTT. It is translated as CASSPQGAYTGELFF.